Listed below are T cell receptor delta chains from one sample, sequenced in a study of gamma-delta T cells after stem cell transplantation. TCRdb redid clone calling on the RT-PCR reads using CATT. The sample has about 2,600 delta-chain clones; 1.6% are singletons. Sequencing was done on a sample of gamma-delta T cells. These receptors all stem from a human donor. It is not recorded whose cells these are; they may come from a transplant donor. CDR3s leave out the opening cysteine and the closing phenylalanine or tryptophan. The order of the fields is V gene, CDR3 protein.

TRDV1,ALGDLTPPSLTHLILGDKNYARPLI
TRDV2,ACDTITGGYPGDTDKLI
TRDV2,ACAPVHPLGDKVLI
TRDV2,ACDTLLRDRGGDTDKLI
TRDV1,ALGPHRDLLEGPLYWGIRADKLI
TRDV2,ACDRLGDTRHTDKLI
TRDV2,ACGVLGDTDDKLI
TRDV2,ACDTLLGDTDKLI
TRDV2,ACDPVLWDTPKYTDKLI
TRDV3,AFLGLGGREDGDGLI
TRDV2,ACDPLGGTVADKLI
TRDV2,ACDTVGEPSTDKLI
TRDV2,ACDTVSGLLGDRADKLI
TRDV2,ACDTTHYLLGDNTDKLI
TRDV2,ACDTIGPLGDTRNTDKLI
TRDV2,ACDTVGIPTDKLI
TRDV2,ACDTVVVTYTDKLI
TRDV2,ACDTLGELDTDKLI
TRDV2,ACDALAYTDKLI
TRDV1,ALGEWPTIVLPPYTDKLI
TRDV1,ALGEVSFLPTWLGDTRRLI
TRDV1,ALGEPLVRGAGGADKLI
TRDV2,ACDTLGSTYTDKLI
TRDV2,ACDTVGRRGNTDKLI
TRDV3,AFPGLGGREDEDGLI
TRDV2,ACDTVGLGDTYTDKLI
TRDV2,ACDKLLGDRELI
TRDV1,ALGELKGLPEVEYWGIPETDKLI
TRDV2,ACSPLGDFPWTDKLI
TRDV2,ACDTLPTGDTPDDKLI
TRDV1,ALGEAQFLRAWWGIHTDKLI
TRDV2,ACDTLGPDTDKLI
TRDV2,ACDPLLVLGGTDKLI
TRDV3,AFSPLWGISDKLI
TRDV2,ACDPAGDTADKPI
TRDV2,ACDTLHTGGYAHTDKLI
TRDV2,ACDTVGASLAGGVPYTDKLI
TRDV2,ACDTAGGTPAQLF
TRDV2,ACDAPLTGDFGAWDTRQMF
TRDV2,ACDTAWGAQNTDKLI
TRDV2,ACDPIPHTTPYTDKLI
TRDV2,ACDTIGPLGDTDKLI
TRDV2,ACDTVVPPQDPTGGPLDKLI
TRAV29/DV5,SVLLCSKQTGDVLGDYPYTDKLI
TRDV2,ACDTLLGDRRGDKLI